This record looks at one TCR beta chain sequence and its context. In this sample, this clonotype turned up many times. Its antigen is unknown. Within one base of it there is no much larger clone, and no base qualities were kept. Libraries were built with multiplex PCR. The instrument was an Illumina HiSeq 4000. TCR beta libraries were built with iRepertoire HTBI primers and Arm-PCR amplification of CDR3 regions. PCR products were gel purified before sequencing. As for how the authors treated the data: Gene usage analysis of CDR3 amino acid clonotypes relied on the 55 to 80 TRBV and 14 TRBJ segments identified across samples. Filtered high-quality paired reads were merged into contigs using COPE and FqMerger. Contigs were aligned with BLAST to IMGT TRBV, TRBD and TRBJ reference genes, and CDR3 was defined per IMGT. Highly expanded clones were defined as clonotypes with a frequency above 0.1%. Shannon entropy was used to measure repertoire diversity, and the Gini coefficient was used to measure V-J evenness. A clonotype found in more than one individual was treated as public. TCRdb reanalyzed the raw reads on its own, using fastp at Q25 for trimming and MiXCR for clone calling, and kept in-frame beta chains. Every distinct CDR3 protein forms one entry, paired with its most common genes and DNA. The V and J calls follow TCRdb's processing rather than the paper's. The sample table holds about 290,000 distinct CDR3 sequences, of which around a fifth were seen once. Approximately 53% of the sample is held by the ten biggest clonotypes.

This sample is drawn from a study of regulatory T cells in long-lasting Graves disease (dated by TCRdb to the early 2020s). Describing the broader study: Persistent Graves' disease meant more than 5 years of antithyroid drug treatment with TSH receptor autoantibodies that stayed positive. Peripheral blood TCR sequencing and RNA sequencing compared persistent Graves' disease patients with newly diagnosed Graves' disease patients. A total of around 35 samples underwent TCR sequencing, from about 13 patients with persistent Graves' disease and 20 patients with newly diagnosed Graves' disease. Persistent Graves' disease patients in the clinical cohort had taken antithyroid drugs for around 11 years on average. The study was conducted in China and was registered as a clinical trial.

Relative to germline, V is missing 5 bases and J is missing 8 bases, with 5 bases of the junction outside any gene match. The CDR1 and CDR2 encoded by the germline V gene are MDHEN and SYDVKM. Including the terminal cysteine and phenylalanine, the CDR3 comprises 12 residues. Of the read, only the CDR3 DNA is kept; its 36 bases are in frame from base 1. The meaning of the sample's time point label: persistent/refractory GD, antithyroid drugs over 5 years with positive TRAb. For both TCR sequencing and RNA sequencing, RNA was extracted from PBMCs using TRIzol. Graves' disease was diagnosed according to American Thyroid Association guidelines. The patients came from an endocrinology department in Xi'an, China. Each patient gave approximately 10 milliliters of peripheral blood, collected in an EDTA anticoagulant tube. PBMCs were isolated by Ficoll Paque Plus density gradient separation without further T cell sorting. An Agilent 2100 Bioanalyzer and agarose gel were used to assess RNA quality, and a NanoDrop 2000 was used to measure RNA concentration.

The paper as a whole reports these results and caveats: More public clonotypes were shared among persistent patients (roughly 2,700) than among newly diagnosed patients (roughly 1,000). Compared with newly diagnosed patients, patients with persistent Graves' disease had lower TCR Shannon entropy and fewer highly expanded clones, which suggests clonal expansion. Only the TCR beta chain was sequenced and analyzed. Peripheral blood alone was examined, since thyroid tissue, which constituted the primary lesion, could not be accessed. Persistent disease showed preferential use of TRBV28, TRBJ1-2 and TRBJ2-5, whereas newly diagnosed disease favored TRBV20-1 and TRBJ2-1. As a limitation, the authors acknowledged that the small sample size may reduce accuracy.

Sequencing was performed on peripheral blood mononuclear cells (PBMCs), taken when the disease was refractory, from a patient treated with antithyroid drugs. This sequence was found in a female donor with Graves disease. The chain couples TRBV28 to TRBJ2-5, with 7 junctional bases fitting TRBD1. CDR3 protein: CASSRGPSTQYF. The DNA reads TGTGCCAGCAGTAGGGGGCCCAGCACCCAGTACTTC.